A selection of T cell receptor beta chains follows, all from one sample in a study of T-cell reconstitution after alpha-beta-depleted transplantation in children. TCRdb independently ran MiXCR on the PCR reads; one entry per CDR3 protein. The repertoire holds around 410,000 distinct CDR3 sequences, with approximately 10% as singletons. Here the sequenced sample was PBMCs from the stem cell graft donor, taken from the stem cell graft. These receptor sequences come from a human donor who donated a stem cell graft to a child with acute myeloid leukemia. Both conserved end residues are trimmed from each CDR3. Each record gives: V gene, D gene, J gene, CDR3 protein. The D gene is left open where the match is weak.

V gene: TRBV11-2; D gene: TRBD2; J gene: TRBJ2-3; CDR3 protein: ASSFRLAGPTDTQY
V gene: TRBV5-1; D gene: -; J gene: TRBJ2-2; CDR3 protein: ASSLARSTDTGELF
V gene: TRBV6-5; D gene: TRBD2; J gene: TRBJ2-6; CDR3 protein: ASSYGGGPGANVLT
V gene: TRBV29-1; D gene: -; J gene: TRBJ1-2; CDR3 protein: SVATNYGYT
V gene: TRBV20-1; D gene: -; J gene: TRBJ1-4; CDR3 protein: SALRATNEKLF
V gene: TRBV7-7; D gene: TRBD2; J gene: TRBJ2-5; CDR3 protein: ASSLGGTRQETQY
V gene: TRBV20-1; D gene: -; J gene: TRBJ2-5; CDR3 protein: SAVPQGQETQY
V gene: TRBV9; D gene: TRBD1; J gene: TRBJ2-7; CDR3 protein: ASSVGQGTHEQY
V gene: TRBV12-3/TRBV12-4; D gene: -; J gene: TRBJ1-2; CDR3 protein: ASSLRQDYGYT
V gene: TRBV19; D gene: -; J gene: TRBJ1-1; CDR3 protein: ASSIGSVTEAF